These 21 T cell receptor beta chains were all obtained from the same sample, sequenced in a study of beta chain features in type 1 diabetes. The sequenced template was cDNA made from the entire isolated RNA. The repertoire was sequenced with immunoSEQ multiplex PCR; TCRdb's copy has only in-frame clones and lacks some. The sample yields under 500,000 clones, 30% seen once. The sequenced sample consisted of naive CD4+ T cells from blood. Source of these receptors: a man between 18 and 35 years old in good health.

Worth noting for this clone: Different DNA sequences within this sample yield the same CDR3. The chain uses TRBV2 and TRBJ2-1; no reliable D call. V shed 2 bases and J shed 3 bases, with 5 bases lying between them. There are 13 residues in the CDR3. Germline-derived CDR1 and CDR2 are SNHLY and FYNNEI. The CDR3 here is CASSEWSYNEQFF. DNA of the CDR3: TGTGCCAGCAGTGAATGGAGCTACAATGAGCAGTTCTTC. Based on the CDR3 plus reference TRBV2 and TRBJ2-1, the full variable domain is EPEVTQTPSHQVTQMGQEVILRCVPISNHLYFYWYRQILGQKVEFLVSFYNNEISEKSEIFDDQFSVERPDGSNFTLKIRSTKLEDSAMYFCASSEWSYNEQFFGPGTRLTVL.

The rearrangement links TRBV30 to TRBJ2-7; D is perhaps TRBD1 or TRBD2 (5 bases each). V lost 2 bases and J 6 bases, leaving 17 bases between the germline ends. CDR1 and CDR2 from the germline V gene are GTSNPN and SVGIG (reference sequence). CDR3 length: 14 residues. The CDR3 protein is CAWSPGTVVGEQYF. The CDR3 bases are TGTGCCTGGAGTCCCGGGACGGTCGTAGGCGAGCAGTACTTC. Complete variable domain (other parts from reference TRBV30 and TRBJ2-7): SQTIHQWPATLVQPVGSPLSLECTVEGTSNPNLYWYRQAAGRGLQLLFYSVGIGQISSEVPQNLSASRPQDRQFILSSKKLLLSDSGFYLCAWSPGTVVGEQYFGPGTRLTVT.

V usage is TRBV30 and J usage is TRBJ2-1; D possibly uses TRBD1 or TRBD2 (5 bases each). The CDR3 contains 14 residues. Germline CDR1 reads GTSNPN; CDR2 reads SVGIG (reference sequence). V was shortened by 4 bases and J by 0 bases, with 10 bases between the two germline ends. The CDR3 sequence is CAWTPGRSYNEQFF. The CDR3 DNA reads TGTGCCTGGACACCGGGGCGCTCCTACAATGAGCAGTTCTTC.

This clone was detected only a few times. This chain joins TRBV19 and TRBJ2-1; 10 bases are shared with TRBD1. This CDR3 spans 16 amino acids. V lost 1 base and J lost 3; bases outside the gene matches: 3. CDR1 is LNHDA and CDR2 is SQIVND in the germline V gene (reference sequence). The CDR3 DNA reads as TGTGCCAGTAGTATAGTCGGGGACAGGGGCTACAATGAGCAGTTCTTC. It codes for CASSIVGDRGYNEQFF.

The chain carries TRBV2 and TRBJ2-1; TRBD1 might be the D (5 bases). The CDR3 has 14 residues. V was shortened by 8 bases and J by 3 bases, with 14 bases between the two germline ends. From germline, CDR1 is SNHLY and CDR2 FYNNEI. In DNA form, the CDR3 reads TGTGCCAGCTTGACAGAGGCCATCTACAATGAGCAGTTCTTC. Translation gives CASLTEAIYNEQFF.

This sequence joins TRBV30 and TRBJ2-7; 9 bases line up with TRBD1. V was pared by 5 bases and J by 3 bases, with 8 bases of the junction left unmatched. Germline V gene lookup returns CDR1 GTSNPN and CDR2 SVGIG (reference sequence). This CDR3 is 14 amino acids long. The CDR3 DNA reads as TGTGCCTGGGTCCCGGACAGGGGTTTCTACGAGCAGTACTTC. Translated, it gives CAWVPDRGFYEQYF.

This clone came up a few times. The V and J genes are TRBV29-1 and TRBJ1-2; D not resolved. Trimming shortened V by 7 bases and J by 8 bases, and 14 bases separated the two germline ends. The CDR3 extends over 11 amino acids. Germline V CDR1 and CDR2: SQVTM, ANQGSEA. CDR3 in amino acids: CSAFRAGGYTF. The DNA of the CDR3 is TGCAGCGCCTTCCGGGCGGGCGGCTACACCTTC.

The V call is TRBV7-9, the J call TRBJ2-3; D gene uncertain. In germline, CDR1 is SEHNR, CDR2 FQNEAQ (reference sequence). The CDR3 spans 12 residues. V was cut by 6 bases and J by 13 bases, with 17 bases left in between. The CDR3 sequence is CASRGPGPRKYF. In DNA form, the CDR3 reads TGTGCCAGCAGAGGACCGGGCCCTAGGAAGTATTTT.

The chain has TRBV7-9 and TRBJ2-5, with D tentatively TRBD1 or TRBD2 (5 bases each). This CDR3 is 14 amino acids long. Germline V CDR1 and CDR2: SEHNR, FQNEAQ (reference sequence). With 6 bases removed from V and 5 bases from J, the gap between germline ends came to 16 bases. CDR3 region: CASRNSRGSETQYF. Written as DNA, the CDR3 is TGTGCCAGCAGGAATAGCCGGGGCTCTGAGACCCAGTACTTC. Looking up the rest from reference TRBV7-9 and TRBJ2-5 gives the full variable domain: DTGVSQNPRHKITKRGQNVTFRCDPISEHNRLYWYRQTLGQGPEFLTYFQNEAQLEKSRLLSDRFSAERPKGSFSTLEIQRTEQGDSAMYLCASRNSRGSETQYFGPGTRLLVL.

There are a few counts of this clone. This chain uses TRBV9 with TRBJ1-5; TRBD1 might be the D (5 bases). Trimming left V 0 bases short and J 5 bases short, with 12 bases between. The CDR3 loop spans 15 amino acids. Per germline, CDR1 SGDLS and CDR2 YYNGEE. The CDR3 sequence is CASSVDGAGDQPQHF. The CDR3 DNA is TGTGCCAGCAGCGTAGATGGGGCCGGAGATCAGCCCCAGCATTTT.

This clone has only a few counts. The CDR3 sequence is CAWSEQLYGYTF. The CDR3 DNA is TGTGCCTGGAGCGAGCAGCTCTATGGCTACACCTTC. The rearrangement uses TRBV30 and TRBJ1-2; D is undetermined. The CDR3 has 12 residues. From germline, CDR1 is GTSNPN and CDR2 SVGIG (reference sequence). The ends were cut back, 3 bases at V and 4 bases at J, with 9 bases in the middle.

V gene TRBV9 combines with J gene TRBJ2-7, with D possibly matching TRBD2 (5 bases). The CDR3 is made up of 15 amino acids. Trimming pared 0 bases from V and 0 bases from J, leaving 10 bases between. CDR1 and CDR2 (germline): SGDLS, YYNGEE. In DNA form, the CDR3 reads TGTGCCAGCAGCGTAGATCGGGGATTCTCCTACGAGCAGTACTTC. It translates to CASSVDRGFSYEQYF.

The V gene is TRBV7-9, the J gene TRBJ2-3; no reliable D call. CDR1 is SEHNR and CDR2 is FQNEAQ in the germline V gene (reference sequence). V gave up 5 bases and J gave up 0 bases, with 9 bases separating them. This CDR3 spans 14 amino acids. The CDR3 is CASSPRISTDTQYF. CDR3 bases: TGTGCCAGCAGCCCTAGGATAAGCACAGATACGCAGTATTTT. The full variable domain, completed using reference TRBV7-9 and TRBJ2-3, is DTGVSQNPRHKITKRGQNVTFRCDPISEHNRLYWYRQTLGQGPEFLTYFQNEAQLEKSRLLSDRFSAERPKGSFSTLEIQRTEQGDSAMYLCASSPRISTDTQYFGPGTRLTVL.

This clone came up a few times. Other DNA sequences within the sample encode an identical CDR3. CDR3 bases: TGCGCCAGCAGCCTCCAGGGACTCAATGAGCAGTTCTTC. Encoded protein: CASSLQGLNEQFF. The genes are TRBV5-1 and TRBJ2-1, with D possibly matching TRBD2 (6 bases). The V end was cut by 4 bases, the J end by 6 bases, with 11 bases between. Germline V gene lookup returns CDR1 SGHRS and CDR2 YFSETQ. The CDR3 extends over 13 amino acids.

This clone was detected only a few times. V gene TRBV2 combines with J gene TRBJ2-1, with TRBD2 identical over 7 bases. The CDR3 sequence is 13 residues long. V gave up 7 bases and J gave up 5 bases; unmatched junction bases: 5. The germline CDR1 and CDR2 sequences are SNHLY and FYNNEI. This chain's CDR3 is CASILAEDNEQFF. The DNA of the CDR3 is TGTGCCAGCATCCTAGCGGAAGACAATGAGCAGTTCTTC.

This clone has a handful of counts. The chain has TRBV28 and TRBJ2-7, with D perhaps matching TRBD2 (5 bases). Trimming removed 2 bases at V and 9 bases at J, with 11 bases between. This CDR3 has 12 residues. From germline, CDR1 is MDHEN and CDR2 SYDVKM. CDR3 nucleotide sequence: TGTGCCAGCAGTTTAAAGCTAGCACGGCAGTACTTC. Translated: CASSLKLARQYF.

V usage is TRBV18 and J usage is TRBJ2-1, with D possibly TRBD2 on 6 matching bases. V was clipped by 5 bases and J by 3 bases, with 8 bases between them. The CDR3 is made up of 13 amino acids. CDR1 is KGHSH, CDR2 LQKENI, per germline. CDR3 DNA sequence: TGTGCCAGCTCATCGGGAGACTACAATGAGCAGTTCTTC. Protein sequence: CASSSGDYNEQFF.

J is TRBJ2-5 and V is TRBV4-3; a possible D gene is TRBD2 (7 bases). V lost 0 bases, J lost 5 bases, and 16 bases lay in between. The CDR3 loop spans 16 amino acids. Germline values: CDR1 LGHNA, CDR2 YSLEER. In DNA, the CDR3 is TGCGCCAGCAGCCAAGAGGCGAACGGGGGGCCGGAGACCCAGTACTTC. Translated: CASSQEANGGPETQYF.

The chain has TRBV30 and TRBJ2-3; D not certain. Deletions cut 2 bases from V and 8 bases from J, with 5 bases between. Germline CDR1 and CDR2: GTSNPN and SVGIG (reference sequence). The CDR3 loop spans 10 amino acids. As DNA, the CDR3 is TGTGCCTGGAGTTCTGGTACGCAGTATTTT. Translation: CAWSSGTQYF.

J is TRBJ2-5 and V is TRBV29-1; D is unresolved. The CDR3 is made up of 12 amino acids. Trimming removed 6 bases from V and 5 bases from J, with 13 bases in between. Germline lookup yields CDR1 SQVTM and CDR2 ANQGSEA. CDR3 DNA: TGCAGCGTCCTACCCCCTTCCGAGACCCAGTACTTC. Protein product: CSVLPPSETQYF. Together with reference TRBV29-1 and TRBJ2-5, the CDR3 gives the full variable domain: SAVISQKPSRDICQRGTSLTIQCQVDSQVTMMFWYRQQPGQSLTLIATANQGSEATYESGFVIDKFPISRPNLTFSTLTVSNMSPEDSSIYLCSVLPPSETQYFGPGTRLLVL.

This clone occurred a few times. The rearrangement joins TRBV30 to TRBJ2-7, with D perhaps TRBD2 (5 bases). The CDR3 totals 13 residues. CDR1 is GTSNPN, CDR2 SVGIG, per germline (reference sequence). V lost 0 bases and J lost 6, with 12 bases in between. The CDR3 protein is CAWSVRGSFEQYF. The CDR3 bases are TGTGCCTGGAGTGTCCGAGGGTCGTTCGAGCAGTACTTC.